This T cell receptor (beta chain) was identified during a study of shared clonotypes between healthy human individuals. Study-level points and caveats: Of the naive CD4 clonotypes, approximately 5% were shared across several donors. Naive subsets generally had larger estimated richness than memory subsets.

Points on this clone: Its antigen is undetermined. In the same sample, other DNA sequences code for this CDR3.

This table comes from immunoSEQ multiplex PCR, and its TCRdb copy is limited to in-frame clones, with some not included. Of hundreds of thousands of clones listed, around 72% are singletons. HIV-negative, healthy adults without recent acute infections or vaccinations were the donors. The material sequenced was memory CD4+ T cells sorted from blood. The subset: CD45RA-negative fraction. This receptor was obtained from a young woman in good health.

The chain's CDR3 is CASSLGRNTDTQYF. The CDR3 nucleotides read TGCGCCAGCAGCTTGGGAAGGAACACAGATACGCAGTATTTT. The V gene is TRBV5-1, the J gene TRBJ2-3; D remains unclear. In germline, CDR1 is SGHRS, CDR2 YFSETQ. The CDR3 covers 14 residues. V was trimmed by 0 bases and J by 2 bases, leaving 7 bases between them.